This T cell receptor beta chain was obtained from a study of OX40 agonist ivuxolimab in advanced cancers. Study in general: Hepatocellular carcinoma, melanoma, renal cell or head and neck cancer occurred in dose-escalation patients. With a range of 23 to 79, age averaged approximately 60 years, and 70% to 85% were male.

Clones were sequenced by immunoSEQ multiplex PCR, and TCRdb holds only the in-frame ones, with some missing. This table has 65,000 to 90,000 clones, approximately 85% appearing once. Germline lookup yields CDR1 SGHAT and CDR2 FQNNGV. V lost 3 bases to trimming and J lost 10 bases, with 18 bases between them. There are 14 residues in the CDR3. The clonotype was recovered from an adult with an advanced solid tumor such as melanoma, head and neck, liver or kidney cancer. Sequenced material: CD4+ or CD8+ T cells sorted from blood, taken in a trial of the OX40 agonist ivuxolimab. The chain recombines TRBV11-2 with TRBJ2-5; D might be TRBD1 or TRBD2, each matching 7 bases. CDR3 amino acids: CASSLGGTQGDQYF. The CDR3 bases are TGTGCCAGCAGCTTGGGGGGGACCCAGGGGGACCAGTACTTC.